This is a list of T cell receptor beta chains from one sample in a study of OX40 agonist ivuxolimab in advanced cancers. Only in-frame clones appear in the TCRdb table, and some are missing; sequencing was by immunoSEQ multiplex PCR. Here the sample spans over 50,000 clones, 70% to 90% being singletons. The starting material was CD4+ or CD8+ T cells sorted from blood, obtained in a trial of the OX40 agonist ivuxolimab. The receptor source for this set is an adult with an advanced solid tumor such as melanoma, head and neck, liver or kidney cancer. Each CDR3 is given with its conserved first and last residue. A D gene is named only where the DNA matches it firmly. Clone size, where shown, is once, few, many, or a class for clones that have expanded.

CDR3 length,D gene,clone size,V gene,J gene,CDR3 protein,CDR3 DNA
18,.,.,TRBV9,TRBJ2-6,CASSPIGGTLTGANVLTF,TGTGCCAGCAGCCCTATTGGAGGGACCCTTACTGGGGCCAACGTCCTGACTTTC
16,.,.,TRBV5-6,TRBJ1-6,CASSLVEGGSISPLHF,TGTGCCAGCAGCTTGGTTGAAGGCGGGTCCATTTCACCCCTCCACTTT
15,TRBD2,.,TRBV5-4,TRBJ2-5,CASSQGLAVQETQYF,TGTGCCAGCAGCCAAGGACTAGCGGTACAAGAGACCCAGTACTTC
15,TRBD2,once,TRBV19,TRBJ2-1,CASSRLAGDSGWQFF,TGTGCCAGTAGCCGACTAGCGGGGGACTCGGGATGGCAGTTCTTC
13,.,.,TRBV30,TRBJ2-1,CAWSGTLGNEQFF,TGTGCCTGGAGTGGAACTTTGGGGAATGAGCAGTTCTTC
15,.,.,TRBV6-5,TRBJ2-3,CASSYQPGVPDTQYF,TGTGCCAGCAGTTACCAGCCGGGAGTCCCTGATACGCAGTATTTT
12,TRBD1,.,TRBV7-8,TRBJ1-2,CASSLLDRVYTF,TGTGCCAGCAGCTTACTCGACAGGGTTTACACCTTC
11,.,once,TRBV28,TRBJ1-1,CASADSTEAFF,TGTGCCAGCGCCGACAGCACTGAAGCTTTCTTT
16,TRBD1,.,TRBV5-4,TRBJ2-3,CASSFGTGLGPDTQYF,TGTGCCAGCAGCTTCGGGACAGGGCTAGGTCCAGATACGCAGTATTTT
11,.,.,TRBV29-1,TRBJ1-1,CSVSGVAEAFF,TGCAGCGTCTCCGGGGTTGCTGAAGCTTTCTTT
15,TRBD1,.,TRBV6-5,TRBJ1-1,CASRGQGAGNTEAFF,TGTGCCAGCAGAGGACAGGGGGCCGGGAACACTGAAGCTTTCTTT
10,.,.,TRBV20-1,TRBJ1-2,CSARLYGYTF,TGCAGTGCTAGGCTCTATGGCTACACCTTC
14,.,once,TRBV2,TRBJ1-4,CASSERSTNEKLFF,TGTGCCAGCAGTGAGCGGTCCACTAATGAAAAACTGTTTTTT
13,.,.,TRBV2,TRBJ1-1,CASSRGMDTEAFF,TGTGCCAGCAGCAGGGGAATGGACACTGAAGCTTTCTTT
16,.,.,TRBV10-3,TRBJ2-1,CAISESLTGESDEQFF,TGTGCCATCAGTGAGTCATTAACGGGAGAATCCGATGAGCAGTTCTTC
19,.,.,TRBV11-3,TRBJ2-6,CASSPGSGTVSSGANVLTF,TGTGCCAGCAGCCCTGGATCAGGGACCGTTAGCTCTGGGGCCAACGTCCTGACTTTC
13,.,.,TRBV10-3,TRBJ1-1,CAISESLNTEAFF,TGTGCCATCAGTGAGTCGTTGAACACTGAAGCTTTCTTT
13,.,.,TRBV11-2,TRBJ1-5,CASSGGGNQPQHF,TGTGCCAGCTCAGGCGGGGGTAATCAGCCCCAGCATTTT
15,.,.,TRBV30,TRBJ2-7,CAWTKRRGGPYEQYF,TGTGCCTGGACCAAAAGGCGGGGCGGCCCCTACGAGCAGTACTTC
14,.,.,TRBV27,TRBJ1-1,CASSLSGANTEAFF,TGTGCCAGCAGTTTATCGGGAGCGAACACTGAAGCTTTCTTT